Given below is one T cell receptor (beta chain) in context. Its antigen is not identified. This sample is drawn from a study of radiotherapy plus CTLA-4 blockade in lung cancer. As for the study in general: Overall, roughly 17% of patients showed an objective response, while 25% to 40% attained disease control.

Findings and limits, study-wide: Clones of tumor-derived TCRs expanded in blood after radiotherapy plus ipilimumab. Reported findings show early blood T cell clone dynamics, with interferon-beta, best predicted response.

Some clones are missing from TCRdb's copy, which holds only in-frame ones; the method was immunoSEQ multiplex PCR. The table includes tens of thousands of clones, roughly 76% detected once. Chemo-refractory metastatic non-small-cell lung cancer patients received focal radiation with ipilimumab CTLA-4 blockade. Sequencing was performed on peripheral blood, taken from a patient treated with radiotherapy plus ipilimumab. The sequence was collected from a human donor with non-small cell lung cancer whose response to radiotherapy plus ipilimumab could not be evaluated.

CDR3 loop: CSVGLAGRVYNEQFF. DNA for the CDR3: TGCAGCGTTGGACTAGCGGGAAGAGTTTACAATGAGCAGTTCTTC. The genes are TRBV29-1 and TRBJ2-1; TRBD2 matches at 11 bases. CDR1 is SQVTM and CDR2 is ANQGSEA in the germline V gene. Trimming cost V 4 bases and J 4 bases; bases outside gene matches: 6. CDR3 length equals 15 residues.